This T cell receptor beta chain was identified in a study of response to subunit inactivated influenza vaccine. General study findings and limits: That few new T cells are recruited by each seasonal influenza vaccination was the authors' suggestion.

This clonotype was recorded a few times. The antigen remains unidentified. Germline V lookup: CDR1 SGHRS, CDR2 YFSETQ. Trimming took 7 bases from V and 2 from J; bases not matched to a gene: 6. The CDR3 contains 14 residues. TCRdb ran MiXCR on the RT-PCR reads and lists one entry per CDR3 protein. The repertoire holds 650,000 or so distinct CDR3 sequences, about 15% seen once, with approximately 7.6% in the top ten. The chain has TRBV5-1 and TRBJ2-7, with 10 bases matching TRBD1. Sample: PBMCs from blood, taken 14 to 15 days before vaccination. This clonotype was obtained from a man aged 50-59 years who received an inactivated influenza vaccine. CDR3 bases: TGCGCCAGCGCCGACAGGGGGCCCCCCTACGAGCAGTACTTC. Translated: CASADRGPPYEQYF.